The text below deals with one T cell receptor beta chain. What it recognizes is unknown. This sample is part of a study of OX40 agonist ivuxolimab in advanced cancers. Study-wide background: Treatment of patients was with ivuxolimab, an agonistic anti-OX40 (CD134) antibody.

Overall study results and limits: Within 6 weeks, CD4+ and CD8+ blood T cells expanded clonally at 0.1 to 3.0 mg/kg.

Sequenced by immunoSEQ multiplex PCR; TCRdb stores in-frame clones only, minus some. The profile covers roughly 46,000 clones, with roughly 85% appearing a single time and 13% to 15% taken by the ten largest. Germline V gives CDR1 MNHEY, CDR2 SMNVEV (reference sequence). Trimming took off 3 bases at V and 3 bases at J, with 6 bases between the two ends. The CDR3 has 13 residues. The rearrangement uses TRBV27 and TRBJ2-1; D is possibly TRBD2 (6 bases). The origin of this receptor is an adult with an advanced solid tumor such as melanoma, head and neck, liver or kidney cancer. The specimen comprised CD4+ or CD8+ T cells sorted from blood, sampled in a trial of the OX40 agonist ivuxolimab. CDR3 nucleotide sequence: TGTGCCAGCAGTTTGCGGGACTACAATGAGCAGTTCTTC. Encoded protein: CASSLRDYNEQFF.